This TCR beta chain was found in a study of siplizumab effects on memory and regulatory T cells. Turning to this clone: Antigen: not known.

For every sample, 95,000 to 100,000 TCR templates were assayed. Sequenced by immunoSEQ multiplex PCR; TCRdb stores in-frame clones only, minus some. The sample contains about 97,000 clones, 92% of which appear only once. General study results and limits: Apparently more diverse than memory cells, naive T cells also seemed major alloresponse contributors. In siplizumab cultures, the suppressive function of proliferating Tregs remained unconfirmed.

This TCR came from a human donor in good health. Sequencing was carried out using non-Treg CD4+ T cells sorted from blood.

CDR3 in DNA: TGTGCCAGCAGTGACGGATCGATCAATGAGCAGTTCTTC. Protein: CASSDGSINEQFF. This chain connects TRBV6-4 to TRBJ2-1; D is unresolved. The germline V gene has CDR1 MRHNA and CDR2 SNTAGT. V lost 2 bases and J lost 6, with 8 bases in between. The CDR3 is made up of 13 amino acids.